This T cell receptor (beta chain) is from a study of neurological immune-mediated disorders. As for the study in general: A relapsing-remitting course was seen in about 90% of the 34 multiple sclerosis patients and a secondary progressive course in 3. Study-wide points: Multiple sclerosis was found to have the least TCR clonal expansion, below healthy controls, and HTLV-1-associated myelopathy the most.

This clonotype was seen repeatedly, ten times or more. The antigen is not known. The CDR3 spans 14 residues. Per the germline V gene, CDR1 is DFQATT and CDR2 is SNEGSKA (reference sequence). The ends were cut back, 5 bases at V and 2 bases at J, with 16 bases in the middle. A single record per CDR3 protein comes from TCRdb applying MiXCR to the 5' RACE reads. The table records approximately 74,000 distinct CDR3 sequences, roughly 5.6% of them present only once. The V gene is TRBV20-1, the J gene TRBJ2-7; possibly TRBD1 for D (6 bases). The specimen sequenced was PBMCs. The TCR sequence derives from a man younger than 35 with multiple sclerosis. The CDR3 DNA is TGCAGTGCTGCACCGGGACATGGAGCCTACGAGCAGTACTTC. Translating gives CSAAPGHGAYEQYF.